Listed below are T cell receptor beta chains from one sample, sequenced in a study of cytomegalovirus exposure and HLA in healthy donors. Assay: immunoSEQ multiplex PCR; the TCRdb copy retains only in-frame clones and omits some. The sample holds 120,000 to 150,000 clones, approximately 80% seen once. The sample comprised PBMCs. Receptors originate from a male donor in good health and CMV-seronegative. The CDR3 runs from the conserved cysteine through the conserved F or W. The D gene is left open where the match is weak. Not every row has a clone size; where given, it reads once, few, many or a size class.

j_gene: TRBJ1-5; abundance: .; v_gene: TRBV28; d_gene: TRBD1; CDR3aa: CASRNRGDQPQHF; CDR3nt: TGTGCCAGCAGAAACAGGGGTGATCAGCCCCAGCATTTT
j_gene: TRBJ1-5; abundance: .; v_gene: TRBV9; d_gene: .; CDR3aa: CASSATGSESQPQHF; CDR3nt: TGTGCCAGCAGCGCCACAGGGAGCGAGAGTCAGCCCCAGCATTTT
j_gene: TRBJ2-5; abundance: once; v_gene: TRBV27; d_gene: TRBD2; CDR3aa: CASRRASGGIGTQYF; CDR3nt: TGTGCCAGCAGGAGGGCTAGCGGGGGGATTGGGACCCAGTACTTC
j_gene: TRBJ1-5; abundance: .; v_gene: TRBV6-1; d_gene: .; CDR3aa: CASTRALAGNQPQHF; CDR3nt: TGTGCCAGCACCCGAGCCTTGGCAGGGAATCAGCCCCAGCATTTT
j_gene: TRBJ1-6; abundance: few; v_gene: TRBV6-5; d_gene: TRBD1; CDR3aa: CASSTTGSRHSTLHF; CDR3nt: TGTGCCAGCAGTACGACAGGGAGCCGTCATTCGACCCTCCACTTT
j_gene: TRBJ1-2; abundance: few; v_gene: TRBV28; d_gene: .; CDR3aa: CASRLQVNYGYTF; CDR3nt: TGTGCCAGCAGACTACAGGTTAACTATGGCTACACCTTC
j_gene: TRBJ1-2; abundance: few; v_gene: TRBV6-1; d_gene: .; CDR3aa: CASKAPSSYGYTF; CDR3nt: TGTGCCAGCAAGGCCCCTAGCTCCTATGGCTACACCTTC
j_gene: TRBJ1-4; abundance: .; v_gene: TRBV7-6; d_gene: TRBD1; CDR3aa: CASSIPGGLSATNEKLFF; CDR3nt: TGTGCCAGCAGTATCCCAGGGGGGCTTTCTGCAACTAATGAAAAACTGTTTTTT
j_gene: TRBJ1-2; abundance: .; v_gene: TRBV2; d_gene: TRBD1; CDR3aa: CASSQTPTGVIYGYTF; CDR3nt: TGTGCCAGCAGTCAAACCCCGACAGGGGTGATCTATGGCTACACCTTC
j_gene: TRBJ2-7; abundance: .; v_gene: TRBV6-5; d_gene: .; CDR3aa: CASSYPGDEQYF; CDR3nt: TGTGCCAGCAGTTACCCAGGCGACGAGCAGTACTTC